This T cell receptor (beta chain) came from a study of CD8 T cells in Susac syndrome. RNA was extracted with the RNeasy kit, and a quantity of about 0.45 to 1 ug was reverse transcribed using random hexamers. Amplification of TCR beta CDR3 spanned 54 Vbeta and 13 Jbeta via immunoSEQ multiplex PCR. MiXCR, run by TCRdb on the immunoSEQ multiplex PCR reads, gives a single entry per CDR3 protein. The sample holds some 120,000 distinct CDR3 sequences, 85% to 95% seen once. Germline CDR1 SQVTM, CDR2 ANQGSEA. This CDR3 is 13 amino acids long. V was cut by 2 bases and J by 3 bases, with 8 bases left in between. Sequencing of TCR beta drew on CD8+ and CD4+ T cells from blood.

The chain links TRBV29-1 to TRBJ1-3; tentative D call: TRBD1 (5 bases). Sequencing used CD4+ T cells from PBMCs. The clonotype was recovered from a human donor in good health. CDR3 residues: CSVERGGGNTIYF. DNA of the CDR3: TGCAGCGTTGAACGGGGCGGTGGAAACACCATATATTTT.